A single sample is the source of the 20 T cell receptor beta chains below, sequenced in a study of CD8 T cells in Susac syndrome. An input of roughly 0.5 to 1 ug of RNA was subjected to reverse transcription using random hexamers. TCRdb passed the immunoSEQ multiplex PCR reads through MiXCR, listing each CDR3 protein once. Among over 150,000 distinct CDR3 sequences listed, approximately 95% were seen once. The specimen was CD4+ T cells from PBMCs. The receptors derive from a human donor with multiple sclerosis.

The chain recombines TRBV24-1 with TRBJ2-1; D is unclear. The V and J ends lost 3 bases and 9 bases respectively, with 8 bases between them. The CDR3 spans 12 residues. Germline-derived CDR1 and CDR2 are KGHDR and SFDVKD. The CDR3 DNA follows: TGTGCCACCAGTGATCCCAATACTGAGCAGTTCTTC. It encodes CATSDPNTEQFF.

This chain uses TRBV24-1 with TRBJ2-5; D tentatively reads TRBD1 or TRBD2 (5 bases each). With 3 bases removed from V and 1 base from J, the gap between germline ends came to 8 bases. Germline assignment: CDR1 KGHDR and CDR2 SFDVKD. This CDR3 has 14 amino acids. As DNA, the CDR3 is TGTGCCACCAGTGATACCGGGACCCAAGAGACCCAGTACTTC. Residues: CATSDTGTQETQYF.

This rearrangement joins TRBV3-1 to TRBJ2-7; 11 nucleotides line up with TRBD2. The CDR3 loop spans 14 amino acids. V lost 8 bases, J lost 0 bases, and 3 bases stayed unmatched. Germline CDR1 is LGHDT and CDR2 is YNNKEL (reference sequence). The CDR3 nucleotides read TGTGCCAGCGGACTAGCGGGCATCTCCTACGAGCAGTACTTC. Its protein is CASGLAGISYEQYF.

The chain uses TRBV19 and TRBJ1-3; no reliable D call. V was clipped by 6 bases and J by 8 bases, with 8 bases between them. The CDR3 has 11 residues. Per germline, CDR1 LNHDA and CDR2 SQIVND (reference sequence). CDR3 residues: CASRTSDTIYF. The CDR3 region has the DNA TGTGCCAGTAGGACCTCCGACACCATATATTTT.

The chain couples TRBV3-1 to TRBJ2-2, with D unclear. This CDR3 is 16 amino acids long. V lost 7 bases to trimming and J lost 0 bases, with 15 bases between them. Germline V gene data show CDR1 as LGHDT and CDR2 as YNNKEL (reference sequence). Here the CDR3 DNA reads TGTGCCAGCACACGGTTGGGCGGTACGAACACCGGGGAGCTGTTTTTT. Protein product: CASTRLGGTNTGELFF. The entire variable domain, with the rest obtained from reference TRBV3-1 and TRBJ2-2, is as follows: DTAVSQTPKYLVTQMGNDKSIKCEQNLGHDTMYWYKQDSKKFLKIMFSYNNKELIINETVPNRFSPKSPDKAHLNLHINSLELGDSAVYFCASTRLGGTNTGELFFGEGSRLTVL.

The rearrangement joins TRBV28 to TRBJ1-5; D is undetermined. The V gene lost 4 bases and the J gene lost 5 bases, with 15 bases spanning the gap. CDR3 size: 15 residues. Germline CDR1 reads MDHEN; CDR2 reads SYDVKM. DNA of the CDR3: TGTGCCAGCAGTTCCCCTGCGGAGGGCGATCAGCCCCAGCATTTT. Amino acids: CASSSPAEGDQPQHF. Drawing the rest from reference TRBV28 and TRBJ1-5, the complete variable domain is DVKVTQSSRYLVKRTGEKVFLECVQDMDHENMFWYRQDPGLGLRLIYFSYDVKMKEKGDIPEGYSVSREKKERFSLILESASTNQTSMYLCASSSPAEGDQPQHFGDGTRLSIL.

This chain uses TRBV5-1 with TRBJ2-5; 9 bases map to TRBD2. V trimming: 0 bases; J trimming: 7 bases; junction bases outside the gene matches: 10. The CDR3 is 16 residues long. Germline CDR1 reads SGHRS; CDR2 reads YFSETQ. CDR3 sequence (DNA): TGCGCCAGCAGCTTGGCCCTAGCGGGGTCTGGTGGGACCCAGTACTTC. This translates into CASSLALAGSGGTQYF.

V is TRBV5-6 and J is TRBJ2-5; TRBD2 aligns across 8 bases. This CDR3 is 15 amino acids long. Per germline, CDR1 SGHDT and CDR2 YYEEEE. With 1 base clipped from V and 2 bases from J, the junction kept 4 bases outside the gene matches. The CDR3, as DNA: TGTGCCAGCAGCTTGTTAACTAGCGGACAAGAGACCCAGTACTTC. Translation gives CASSLLTSGQETQYF.

This clonotype has just one count. The gene calls are TRBV12-3 or TRBV12-4 and TRBJ2-1; TRBD2 aligns across 8 bases. This CDR3 has 14 amino acids. J gave up 8 bases and V 6 bases, and 9 bases lay outside the gene matches. Here the CDR3 reads CASSGEAGVYEQFF. The CDR3 nucleotides read TGTGCCAGCAGCGGAGAAGCGGGAGTCTATGAGCAGTTCTTC.

The chain combines TRBV12-3 or TRBV12-4 with TRBJ1-2; the D is unclear. V lost 6 bases, J lost 5 bases, and 10 bases lay in between. This CDR3 is 12 amino acids long. The chain's CDR3 is CASSRGRYGYTF. In nucleotides, the CDR3 is TGTGCCAGCAGCCGAGGTCGTTATGGCTACACCTTC.

This chain links TRBV19 with TRBJ2-2; D assignment may be TRBD1 or TRBD2 (6 bases each). Germline V gives CDR1 LNHDA, CDR2 SQIVND (reference sequence). V gave up 6 bases and J gave up 4 bases, with 12 bases separating them. The CDR3 runs to 14 residues. CDR3 in amino acids: CASREGGSTGELFF. The CDR3 region has the DNA TGTGCCAGTAGGGAAGGGGGGAGCACCGGGGAGCTGTTTTTT.

The chain couples TRBV20-1 to TRBJ1-5; D unclear. This CDR3 comprises 15 residues. The V end was cut by 3 bases, the J end by 3 bases, with 15 bases between. Germline-derived CDR1 and CDR2 are DFQATT and SNEGSKA (reference sequence). Here the CDR3 DNA reads TGCAGTGCTAGCCCAGGTTCCACCTTCAATCAGCCCCAGCATTTT. It translates to CSASPGSTFNQPQHF.

This rearrangement joins TRBV6-2 or TRBV6-3 to TRBJ2-2; 7 bases are a match to TRBD1. The CDR3 loop spans 15 amino acids. Germline CDR1 is MNHEY and CDR2 is SVGEGT. Trimming took 4 bases from V and 0 from J; bases not matched to a gene: 2. The chain's CDR3 is CASSWGTANTGELFF. CDR3 nucleotide sequence: TGTGCCAGCAGTTGGGGGACAGCGAACACCGGGGAGCTGTTTTTT.

The J gene is TRBJ2-1, the V gene TRBV6-2 or TRBV6-3; TRBD1 aligns across 9 bases. The junction had 6 bases not matched to a gene; V was cut back by 5 bases and J by 10 bases. Germline V gene lookup returns CDR1 MNHEY and CDR2 SVGEGT. CDR3 length equals 13 residues. CDR3: CASSNDRGKEQFF. CDR3 in DNA: TGTGCCAGCAGTAACGACAGGGGGAAGGAGCAGTTCTTC.

This rearrangement joins TRBV7-2 to TRBJ2-6; 8 positions agree with TRBD1. Trimming at V came to 1 base and at J to 4 bases, leaving 3 bases not matched to a gene. Germline V gene data show CDR1 as SGHTA and CDR2 as FQGNSA. This CDR3 has 16 amino acids. The CDR3 loop is CASSLGTGMGANVLTF. The CDR3 nucleotides read TGTGCCAGCAGCTTAGGGACAGGGATGGGGGCCAACGTCCTGACTTTC.

This chain connects TRBV28 to TRBJ1-1, with D unclear. Trimming took off 3 bases at V and 1 base at J, with 12 bases between the two ends. The germline gives CDR1 MDHEN, CDR2 SYDVKM. This CDR3 has 15 amino acids. CDR3 amino acids: CASSLSGMTNTEAFF. The CDR3 DNA follows: TGTGCCAGCAGTTTGAGTGGAATGACGAACACTGAAGCTTTCTTT. Supplemented by reference TRBV28 and TRBJ1-1, the full variable domain reads DVKVTQSSRYLVKRTGEKVFLECVQDMDHENMFWYRQDPGLGLRLIYFSYDVKMKEKGDIPEGYSVSREKKERFSLILESASTNQTSMYLCASSLSGMTNTEAFFGQGTRLTVV.

The V gene is TRBV27, the J gene TRBJ2-2, with no clear D. In germline, CDR1 is MNHEY, CDR2 SMNVEV (reference sequence). V lost 2 bases, J lost 6 bases, and 10 bases lay in between. The CDR3 length is 14 residues. CDR3 DNA: TGTGCCAGCAGTTTACCTCGGACCCCCGGGGAGCTGTTTTTT. Residues: CASSLPRTPGELFF.

The chain joins TRBV6-2 or TRBV6-3 to TRBJ2-1; D uncertain. Per germline, CDR1 MNHEY and CDR2 SVGEGT. This CDR3 has 12 residues. V was cut by 6 bases and J by 4 bases, with 7 bases left in between. The DNA for the CDR3 is TGTGCCAGCAGGCCCACGTACAATGAGCAGTTCTTC. The encoded protein is CASRPTYNEQFF.

The chain carries TRBV20-1 and TRBJ2-7; D ambiguous. The CDR3 contains 12 residues. Between the trimmed V and J ends, which lost 5 bases and 3 bases, there was a span of 11 bases. Germline V gene sequence: CDR1 DFQATT, CDR2 SNEGSKA (reference sequence). CDR3 DNA sequence: TGCAGTGCTGGACCAAGCGACTACGAGCAGTACTTC. Residues: CSAGPSDYEQYF.

V and J are TRBV5-6 and TRBJ2-5, with TRBD1 matching over 8 bases. The germline gives CDR1 SGHDT, CDR2 YYEEEE. The CDR3 covers 14 residues. With V trimmed by 6 bases and J by 5 bases, 9 bases remained unmatched. Written as DNA, the CDR3 is TGTGCCAGCACCGGGACAGGTCCCTGGGAGACCCAGTACTTC. Translated: CASTGTGPWETQYF.